This T cell receptor beta chain appears in the sequencing data of a study of blood T cell repertoires in COVID-19. Study-level background: Collection of acute and convalescent COVID-19 samples took place in the United States, Italy and Spain. Sample material is recorded as cDNA or gDNA derived from T cells, B-cell-depleted T cells, or PBMCs.

The authors' processing: Amplification of reference gene primers provided the estimated nucleated cell counts. Sequenced by immunoSEQ multiplex PCR; TCRdb stores in-frame clones only, minus some. V and J calls and clone size are as listed in that table; D and trimming were resolved from the DNA. Of approximately 250,000 clones listed, around 84% are singletons. The CDR3 runs to 14 residues. V trimming: 5 bases; J trimming: 4 bases; junction bases outside the gene matches: 6. Germline CDR1 MNHEY, CDR2 SVGAGI. Input material: peripheral blood. The source of this sequence is a man in his 60s with acute or convalescent COVID-19. The chain carries TRBV6-5 and TRBJ2-7, with TRBD1 matching 9 bases. Here the CDR3 reads CASSPGTGQYEQYF. The CDR3 DNA is TGTGCCAGCAGTCCCGGGACAGGGCAATACGAGCAGTACTTC.